The 19 T cell receptor beta chains listed next were all sequenced from one sample in a study of beta chain features in type 1 diabetes (dated by TCRdb to about 2018). The library was built by means of the immunoSEQ multiplex PCR assay. The High Capacity cDNA Reverse Transcription Kit was used to reverse transcribe all of the isolated RNA, meaning that expressed TCRB transcripts were what got sequenced. The clones in this table, taken by TCRdb from immuneACCESS, are in-frame only. Not every clone is retained; where verified, under half of the shortfall comes from an unresolved V gene, and the cause of the rest is unknown. Here the sample has roughly 400,000 clones; approximately 15% occur a single time. The ten largest clones add up to roughly 0.04% of the sample. Sequenced sample: naive CD4+ T cells from blood. In light of the paper, this sample's cell subset or site label describes: true naive CD4+ T cells. These receptor sequences come from a man aged 25-45 years in good health.

This chain joins TRBV13 and TRBJ2-1; 7 positions match TRBD2. The CDR3 contains 15 residues. CDR1 is PRHDT and CDR2 is FYEKMQ in the germline V gene (reference sequence). The trim removed 5 bases at V and 13 bases at J, leaving 17 bases unmatched. CDR3 DNA: TGTGCCAGCAGCGGGAGCGGGACCAGCCACAAAAGTCAGTTCTTC. The encoded protein is CASSGSGTSHKSQFF.

V usage is TRBV30 and J usage is TRBJ2-5; the D is unclear. Germline-derived CDR1 and CDR2 are GTSNPN and SVGIG (reference sequence). The CDR3 runs to 10 residues. The germline V and J ends were trimmed by 7 bases and 7 bases, with 10 bases remaining between them. The CDR3 sequence: CAYLKGTQYF. The CDR3 nucleotides are TGTGCCTATCTGAAGGGGACCCAGTACTTC.

This chain links TRBV5-6 with TRBJ2-7; 14 bases are a match to TRBD2. V shed 2 bases, J shed 6 bases, and the junction held 4 bases outside the gene matches. Germline assignment: CDR1 SGHDT and CDR2 YYEEEE. The length of the CDR3 is 15 residues. The CDR3 DNA reads TGTGCCAGCAGCTTATCCGGGACTAGCGGGAGCGAGCAGTACGTC. Translating it yields CASSLSGTSGSEQYV.

This clone was seen a few times. This rearrangement joins TRBV29-1 to TRBJ2-1; D is uncertain. Trimming left V 0 bases short and J 2 bases short, with 17 bases between. The germline V gene has CDR1 SQVTM and CDR2 ANQGSEA. The CDR3 is 17 amino acids. The CDR3 bases are TGCAGCGTTGAAGACCCGGACGGTTTGTTAGCCTACAATGAGCAGTTCTTC. This translates into CSVEDPDGLLAYNEQFF.

The rearrangement links TRBV2 to TRBJ1-2; TRBD1 is a possible D gene (6 bases). Germline V CDR1 and CDR2: SNHLY, FYNNEI. The CDR3 sequence is 14 residues long. The V end was cut by 4 bases, the J end by 4 bases, with 13 bases between. CDR3 sequence reads: CASSAQGGGYGYTF. In DNA form, the CDR3 reads TGTGCCAGCAGTGCACAGGGCGGTGGCTATGGCTACACCTTC.

There are a few counts of this clone. The V and J genes are TRBV9 and TRBJ1-2; 9 bases fit TRBD1. CDR1 and CDR2 from the germline V gene are SGDLS and YYNGEE. The CDR3 runs to 14 residues. With V trimmed by 3 bases and J by 8 bases, 8 bases remained unmatched. In nucleotides, the CDR3 is TGTGCCAGCAGCGACACCGGGACAGGGAGCGGCTACACCTTC. Its protein product is CASSDTGTGSGYTF. The full variable domain, with the rest looked up from reference TRBV9 and TRBJ1-2, is DSGVTQTPKHLITATGQRVTLRCSPRSGDLSVYWYQQSLDQGLQFLIQYYNGEERAKGNILERFSAQQFPDLHSELNLSSLELGDSALYFCASSDTGTGSGYTFGSGTRLTVV.

J is TRBJ2-5 and V is TRBV13; 8 bases are a match to TRBD2. The CDR3 sequence is 16 residues long. The V gene end was trimmed by 5 bases and the J gene end by 1 base; junction bases not matched to a gene: 9. Germline V CDR1 and CDR2: PRHDT, FYEKMQ (reference sequence). The CDR3 loop reads CASSARTSLVQETQYF. The CDR3 region has the DNA TGTGCCAGCAGCGCACGGACTAGCTTGGTCCAAGAGACCCAGTACTTC.

This clone has only a few counts. The J gene is TRBJ2-5, the V gene TRBV4-1, with D maybe TRBD2 (5 bases). The germline V gene has CDR1 MGHRA and CDR2 YSYEKL. V shed 4 bases and J shed 2 bases, with 17 bases lying between them. This CDR3 region has 16 residues. The CDR3 region is CASSPLGGNIQETQYF. The CDR3 DNA is TGCGCCAGCAGCCCACTAGGCGGTAACATACAAGAGACCCAGTACTTC.

J is TRBJ2-3 and V is TRBV11-2, with 9 bases fitting TRBD2. J was trimmed by 6 bases and V by 2 bases; bases with no gene match: 6. Germline values: CDR1 SGHAT, CDR2 FQNNGV. The CDR3 runs 15 residues. The CDR3 DNA reads TGTGCCAGCAGCTTAAGAGGGACTAGCATCGATACGCAGTATTTT. Translation: CASSLRGTSIDTQYF.

Ten or more counts support this clone. The rearrangement joins TRBV29-1 to TRBJ1-1; D possibly corresponds to TRBD1 (5 bases). The CDR3 is 12 amino acids. V lost 6 bases and J 8 bases, leaving 16 bases between the germline ends. The germline V gene has CDR1 SQVTM and CDR2 ANQGSEA. This CDR3 is CSVRRDQAEAFF. CDR3 sequence (DNA): TGCAGCGTCCGCAGGGACCAGGCCGAAGCTTTCTTT.

This clone has only a few counts. The rearrangement joins TRBV7-2 to TRBJ2-5, with TRBD1 matching over 7 bases. Germline V gene sequence: CDR1 SGHTA, CDR2 FQGNSA. The CDR3 runs 13 residues. V gave up 3 bases and J gave up 4 bases; unmatched junction bases: 2. CDR3 nucleotide sequence: TGTGCCAGCAGCTTTCACAGGGGAGAGACCCAGTACTTC. Translation: CASSFHRGETQYF.

Only a few counts were recorded for this clone. This sequence joins TRBV4-1 and TRBJ2-7; TRBD1 agrees at 7 bases. The CDR3 has 14 amino acids. J gave up 2 bases and V 1 base, and 2 bases lay outside the gene matches. Germline CDR1 MGHRA, CDR2 YSYEKL. CDR3 sequence: CASSQGQGAYEQYF. For the CDR3, the DNA is TGCGCCAGCAGCCAAGGGCAGGGGGCCTACGAGCAGTACTTC.

CDR3: CASSVGASGTDTQYF. The CDR3 nucleotides are TGTGCCAGCAGCGTCGGAGCTAGCGGCACAGATACGCAGTATTTT. The chain has TRBV9 and TRBJ2-3; the D gene is possibly TRBD2 (6 bases). Deletions cut 2 bases from V and 1 base from J, with 11 bases between. Germline lookup yields CDR1 SGDLS and CDR2 YYNGEE. This CDR3 is 15 amino acids long.

In its sample, this clone was seen a few times. The V gene is TRBV30, the J gene TRBJ2-1; 14 nucleotides line up with TRBD2. Germline V gene sequence: CDR1 GTSNPN, CDR2 SVGIG (reference sequence). J was trimmed by 7 bases and V by 4 bases; bases with no gene match: 6. The CDR3 is 15 residues long. CDR3 loop: CAWTPGTSGRNEQFF. The CDR3 nucleotides are TGTGCCTGGACTCCCGGGACTAGCGGGAGAAATGAGCAGTTCTTC.

This clone has just a few counts. This sequence joins TRBV2 and TRBJ2-3, with TRBD2 as a possible D gene (6 bases). Trimming left V 6 bases short and J 0 bases short, with 16 bases between. This CDR3 comprises 16 residues. Germline V lookup: CDR1 SNHLY, CDR2 FYNNEI. The CDR3 DNA reads as TGTGCCAGCAGCCTTGCGGGGCCCACTAGCACAGATACGCAGTATTTT. The encoded protein is CASSLAGPTSTDTQYF.

This chain joins TRBV11-2 and TRBJ2-7; no clear D gene. Germline values: CDR1 SGHAT, CDR2 FQNNGV. The CDR3 totals 12 residues. Trimming took 2 bases from V and 0 from J, leaving 2 bases between them. The CDR3 sequence: CASSLPSYEQYV. For the CDR3, the DNA is TGTGCCAGCAGCTTACCCTCCTACGAGCAGTACGTC.

The chain has TRBV5-6 and TRBJ2-5, with D perhaps TRBD1 or TRBD2 (5 bases each). CDR1 SGHDT and CDR2 YYEEEE come from the germline V gene. The CDR3 runs 14 residues. V lost 3 bases and J lost 3, with 12 bases in between. Here the CDR3 DNA reads TGTGCCAGCAGCTCCGGGACGGCAAAAGAGACCCAGTACTTC. Amino acids: CASSSGTAKETQYF.

V and J are TRBV5-1 and TRBJ2-3; TRBD1 matches at 7 bases. CDR1 SGHRS and CDR2 YFSETQ come from the germline V gene. The CDR3 spans 18 residues. Trimming took 2 bases from V and 2 from J; bases not matched to a gene: 14. DNA for the CDR3: TGCGCCAGCAGCTTAACAATCGGAAGGACAGGTTCCACAGATACGCAGTATTTT. This translates into CASSLTIGRTGSTDTQYF.

This clone has a handful of counts. The chain joins TRBV25-1 to TRBJ2-7; D is unresolved. This CDR3 is built from 14 residues. Trimming removed 9 bases at V and 9 bases at J, with 24 bases between. Germline loops: CDR1 MGHDK, CDR2 SYGVNS. The CDR3 sequence: CARKFRAQTLGQYV. CDR3 DNA: TGTGCCAGAAAGTTTAGGGCGCAGACCCTGGGGCAGTACGTC.